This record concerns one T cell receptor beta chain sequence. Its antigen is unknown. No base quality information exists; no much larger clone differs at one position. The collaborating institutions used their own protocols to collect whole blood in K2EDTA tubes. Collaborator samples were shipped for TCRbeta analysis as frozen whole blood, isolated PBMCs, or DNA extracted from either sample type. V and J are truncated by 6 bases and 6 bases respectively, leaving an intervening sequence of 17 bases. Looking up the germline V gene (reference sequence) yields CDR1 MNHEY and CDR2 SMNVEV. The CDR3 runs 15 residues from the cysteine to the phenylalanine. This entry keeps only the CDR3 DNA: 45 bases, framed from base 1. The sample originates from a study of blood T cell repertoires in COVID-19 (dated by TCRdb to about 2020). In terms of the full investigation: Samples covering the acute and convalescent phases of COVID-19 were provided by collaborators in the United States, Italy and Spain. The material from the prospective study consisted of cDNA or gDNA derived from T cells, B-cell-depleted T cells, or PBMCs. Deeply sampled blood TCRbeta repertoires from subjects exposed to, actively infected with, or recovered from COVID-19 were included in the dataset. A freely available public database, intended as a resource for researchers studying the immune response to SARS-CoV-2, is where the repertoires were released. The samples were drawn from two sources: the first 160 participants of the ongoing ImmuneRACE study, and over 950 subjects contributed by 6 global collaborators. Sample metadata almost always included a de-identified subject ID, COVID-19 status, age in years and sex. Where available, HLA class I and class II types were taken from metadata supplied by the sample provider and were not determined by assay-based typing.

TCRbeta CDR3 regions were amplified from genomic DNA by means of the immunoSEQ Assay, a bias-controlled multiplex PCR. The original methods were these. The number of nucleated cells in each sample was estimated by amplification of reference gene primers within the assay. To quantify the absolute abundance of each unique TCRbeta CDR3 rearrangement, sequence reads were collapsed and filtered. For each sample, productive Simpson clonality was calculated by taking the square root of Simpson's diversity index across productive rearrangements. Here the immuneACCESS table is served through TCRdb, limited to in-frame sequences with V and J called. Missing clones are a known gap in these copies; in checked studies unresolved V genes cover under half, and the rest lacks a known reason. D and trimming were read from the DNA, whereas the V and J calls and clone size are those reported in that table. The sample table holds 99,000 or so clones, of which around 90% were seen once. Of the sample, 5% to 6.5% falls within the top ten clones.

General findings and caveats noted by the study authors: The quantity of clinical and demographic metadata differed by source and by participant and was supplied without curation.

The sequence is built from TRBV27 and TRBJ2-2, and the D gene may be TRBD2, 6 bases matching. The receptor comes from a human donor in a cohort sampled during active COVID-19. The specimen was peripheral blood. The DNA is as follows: TGTGCCAGCAGCAGAGGAGGGAGTGTTGCCGGGGAGCTGTTTTTT. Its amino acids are CASSRGGSVAGELFF.